The 23 T cell receptor beta chains below were found in one sample sequenced in a study of cytomegalovirus exposure and HLA in healthy donors. Both 60 Vbeta primers and 13 Jbeta primers went into the PCR. Libraries were prepared by immunoSEQ multiplex PCR; TCRdb keeps only in-frame clonotypes and omits some of them. The data contain 140,000 to 150,000 clones, around 85% of them singletons. The source material was PBMCs. These receptor sequences come from a woman in her thirties in good health and CMV-seronegative.

The chain joins TRBV2 to TRBJ1-5; no reliable D call. The CDR3 extends over 14 amino acids. Trimming took off 0 bases at V and 1 base at J, with 4 bases between the two ends. Germline CDR1 SNHLY, CDR2 FYNNEI. This CDR3 reads CASSEARSNQPQHF. The CDR3 DNA reads as TGTGCCAGCAGTGAAGCCAGGAGCAATCAGCCCCAGCATTTT.

The chain couples TRBV30 to TRBJ2-5; TRBD2 matches at 7 bases. CDR3 length: 15 residues. The J segment lost 2 bases and the V segment lost 0 bases, leaving 6 bases of the junction unmatched. Looked up from germline, CDR1 is GTSNPN and CDR2 is SVGIG (reference sequence). CDR3 nucleotides: TGTGCCTGGAGTGTAGGCGGGAGCACTCAAGAGACCCAGTACTTC. Translated: CAWSVGGSTQETQYF.

V and J are TRBV6-4 and TRBJ2-2; possibly TRBD1 for D (5 bases). V lost 5 bases and J lost 1, with 5 bases in between. Germline CDR1 reads MRHNA; CDR2 reads SNTAGT. The CDR3 runs to 13 residues. Here the CDR3 reads CASSTGNTGELFF. In DNA, the CDR3 is TGTGCCAGCAGTACAGGGAACACCGGGGAGCTGTTTTTT.

The rearrangement joins TRBV9 to TRBJ1-2; possibly TRBD1 for D (5 bases). V was trimmed by 2 bases and J by 9 bases, leaving 14 bases between them. The CDR3 consists of 13 residues. CDR1 is SGDLS, CDR2 YYNGEE, per germline. This CDR3 is CASSVTVGASYTF. The CDR3 DNA reads TGTGCCAGCAGCGTTACGGTTGGGGCAAGCTACACCTTC.

This chain joins TRBV2 and TRBJ1-1; no clear D. Looked up from germline, CDR1 is SNHLY and CDR2 is FYNNEI. V lost 8 bases and J lost 4, with 11 bases in between. This CDR3 has 12 amino acids. The CDR3 protein is CASLRVGTEAFF. DNA for the CDR3: TGTGCCAGCCTCCGGGTGGGCACTGAAGCTTTCTTT.

The chain uses TRBV10-1 and TRBJ2-2, with D tentatively TRBD1 (6 bases). The V end lost 4 bases, the J end lost 4 bases, and 7 bases lay between the germline ends. Germline-derived CDR1 and CDR2 are WNHNN and SYGVQD (reference sequence). CDR3 length equals 13 residues. The CDR3 DNA sequence: TGCGCCAGCAGTGTGGACAGCACCGGGGAGCTGTTTTTT. This gives the protein CASSVDSTGELFF.

The chain has TRBV4-1 and TRBJ2-6; 10 bases match TRBD1. CDR1 and CDR2 (germline): MGHRA, YSYEKL. The J segment lost 4 bases and the V segment lost 0 bases, leaving 12 bases of the junction unmatched. CDR3 length: 20 amino acids. In DNA form, the CDR3 reads TGCGCCAGCAGCCAAGAACTGGCCGGGACAGGGGTGACCGGGGCCAACGTCCTGACTTTC. The encoded protein is CASSQELAGTGVTGANVLTF.

The chain is built from TRBV5-8 and TRBJ1-5; perhaps TRBD1 as D (5 bases). Trimming cost V 5 bases and J 0 bases, with 15 bases left between them. This CDR3 spans 16 amino acids. The germline gives CDR1 SGHTS, CDR2 YDEGEE. DNA for the CDR3: TGTGCCAGCAGTCATCGACAGATCTATAGCAATCAGCCCCAGCATTTT. It yields the protein CASSHRQIYSNQPQHF.

The chain combines TRBV4-1 with TRBJ2-1; D may be TRBD1 (5 bases). Germline CDR1 and CDR2: MGHRA and YSYEKL. CDR3 length: 17 amino acids. With 3 bases removed from V and 5 bases from J, the gap between germline ends came to 20 bases. CDR3 DNA: TGCGCCAGCAGCCACAGCCCATGGCCCAGGGCAAACAATGAGCAGTTCTTC. It encodes CASSHSPWPRANNEQFF.

J is TRBJ2-1 and V is TRBV9; D is undetermined. Germline CDR1 and CDR2: SGDLS and YYNGEE. This CDR3 comprises 13 residues. V shed 4 bases and J shed 5 bases, with 10 bases lying between them. The CDR3 reads CASSPGSHNEQFF. The CDR3 DNA sequence: TGTGCCAGCAGCCCCGGTTCCCACAATGAGCAGTTCTTC.

Only a few counts were recorded for this clone. The rearrangement links TRBV2 to TRBJ2-7; D possibly corresponds to TRBD2 (6 bases). The germline CDR1 and CDR2 sequences are SNHLY and FYNNEI. This CDR3 spans 13 amino acids. The CDR3 bases are TGTGCTGGAGGCGGCGGGGTCTCCTACGAGCAGTACTTC. Its protein is CAGGGGVSYEQYF.

V usage is TRBV5-1 and J usage is TRBJ1-1; D is unresolved. Trimming pared 0 bases from V and 12 bases from J, leaving 21 bases between. Germline V gives CDR1 SGHRS, CDR2 YFSETQ. The CDR3 runs 15 residues. CDR3 bases: TGCGCCAGCAGCTTGGGGTGGGAGATGAACACTGAGACTTTCTTT. This sequence encodes CASSLGWEMNTETFF.

The chain links TRBV6-5 to TRBJ1-2; 9 bases align to TRBD1. J gave up 5 bases and V 5 bases, and 3 bases lay outside the gene matches. Germline V CDR1 and CDR2: MNHEY, SVGAGI. This CDR3 spans 13 amino acids. The CDR3 protein is CASSPTGGYGYTF. DNA of the CDR3: TGTGCCAGCAGTCCGACAGGGGGGTATGGCTACACCTTC.

This clone was seen only a few times. V gene TRBV19 combines with J gene TRBJ1-5, with D perhaps TRBD1 (5 bases). Trimming stripped 7 bases from V and 1 base from J, with 17 bases between. Germline V gene lookup returns CDR1 LNHDA and CDR2 SQIVND (reference sequence). This CDR3 has 16 residues. The CDR3 reads CASNPFGGMSNQPQHF. In DNA, the CDR3 is TGTGCCAGTAACCCGTTCGGGGGGATGAGCAATCAGCCCCAGCATTTT. Full variable domain (missing parts from reference TRBV19 and TRBJ1-5): DGGITQSPKYLFRKEGQNVTLSCEQNLNHDAMYWYRQDPGQGLRLIYYSQIVNDFQKGDIAEGYSVSREKKESFPLTVTSAQKNPTAFYLCASNPFGGMSNQPQHFGDGTRLSIL.

The chain recombines TRBV28 with TRBJ2-1, with D possibly being TRBD1 (6 bases). V was trimmed by 6 bases and J by 1 base, leaving 16 bases between them. The CDR3 is made up of 16 amino acids. Germline CDR1 and CDR2: MDHEN and SYDVKM. This CDR3 reads CASRSLGGESYNEQFF. The CDR3 DNA follows: TGTGCCAGCAGGTCCTTAGGGGGAGAGTCCTACAATGAGCAGTTCTTC.

The chain carries TRBV6-1 and TRBJ1-1, with a weak D call TRBD1 (5 bases). The V and J ends lost 5 bases and 2 bases respectively, with 12 bases between them. The CDR3 has 14 residues. Germline-derived CDR1 and CDR2 are MNHNS and SASEGT. DNA for the CDR3: TGTGCCAGCAGTTTGGAGGGGCCCAACACTGAAGCTTTCTTT. It encodes CASSLEGPNTEAFF.

DNA for the CDR3: TGTGCCAGCAGTGTGAGTCCTGAAGCGGACACTGAAGCTTTCTTT. Its translation is CASSVSPEADTEAFF. The gene calls are TRBV6-5 and TRBJ1-1; no clear D gene. The CDR3 has 15 amino acids. Germline values: CDR1 MNHEY, CDR2 SVGAGI. Trimming shortened V by 5 bases and J by 3 bases, and 16 bases separated the two germline ends.

The chain recombines TRBV7-3 with TRBJ2-2, with D tentatively TRBD1 (5 bases). V gave up 5 bases and J gave up 5 bases, with 21 bases separating them. CDR3 length: 17 residues. CDR1 and CDR2 from the germline V gene are SGHTA and FQGTGA. This chain's CDR3 is CASSLRTSTSSTGELFF. DNA for the CDR3: TGTGCCAGCAGCCTCCGGACAAGTACGAGTTCTACCGGGGAGCTGTTTTTT.

This chain connects TRBV4-1 to TRBJ2-3; the match to TRBD2 covers 11 bases. The CDR3 length is 17 residues. With V trimmed by 4 bases and J by 5 bases, 11 bases remained unmatched. Per germline, CDR1 MGHRA and CDR2 YSYEKL. CDR3 in DNA: TGCGCCAGCAGCCGTCGGACTAGCGGGCAAGTGGGAGATACGCAGTATTTT. Its protein is CASSRRTSGQVGDTQYF.

The rearrangement links TRBV11-2 to TRBJ1-6; tentative D call: TRBD1 (5 bases). There are 17 residues in the CDR3. The germline V gene has CDR1 SGHAT and CDR2 FQNNGV. V dropped 1 base and J dropped 7 bases, with 17 bases sitting between them. The CDR3 bases are TGTGCCAGCAGCTTAGTAGGGGTGCCCGAACCGAATTCACCCCTCCACTTT. Protein sequence: CASSLVGVPEPNSPLHF.

The genes are TRBV6-5 and TRBJ2-5, with 10 bases matching TRBD2. Germline CDR1 MNHEY, CDR2 SVGAGI. The CDR3 spans 15 residues. The V and J ends lost 5 bases and 5 bases, in that order; junction bases with no gene match: 8. The CDR3 loop reads CASSQSSGSSETQYF. CDR3 bases: TGTGCCAGCAGTCAGTCTAGCGGGAGCTCGGAGACCCAGTACTTC.

This chain joins TRBV5-1 and TRBJ1-1, with D tentatively TRBD1 (6 bases). Trimming took 3 bases from V and 0 from J, leaving 15 bases between them. CDR3 length: 16 amino acids. CDR1 SGHRS and CDR2 YFSETQ come from the germline V gene. In DNA form, the CDR3 reads TGCGCCAGCAGCTCTACCAGGGGCGTGATGAACACTGAAGCTTTCTTT. Amino acids: CASSSTRGVMNTEAFF.

The V and J genes are TRBV18 and TRBJ2-3; TRBD2 matches 12 bases. Per the germline V gene, CDR1 is KGHSH and CDR2 is LQKENI. V shed 3 bases, J shed 6 bases, and the junction held 7 bases outside the gene matches. The CDR3 length is 16 residues. This CDR3 reads CASSPLAGGLEDTQYF. CDR3 DNA sequence: TGTGCCAGCTCACCGCTAGCGGGGGGGCTGGAGGATACGCAGTATTTT.